This is a list of T cell receptor beta chains from one sample in a study of T cell responses to AZD1222 COVID-19 vaccine. Measured with immunoSEQ multiplex PCR; TCRdb has only the in-frame clones, and not every one. This repertoire shows approximately 110,000 clones, 92% found once; its top ten account for more than 6%. Source: peripheral blood, taken 28 days after the second AZD1222 dose. The receptor source for this set is an adult who received the AZD1222 COVID-19 vaccine. CDR3s include the opening cysteine and the closing phenylalanine or tryptophan. The order of the fields is clone size, D gene, V gene, J gene, CDR3 DNA, CDR3 protein. A D gene is named only where the DNA matches it firmly. Some rows have no size entry. The others give once, few or many, or a class for an expanded clone.

size: -
D: TRBD1
V: TRBV2
J: TRBJ1-3
DNA: TGTGCCAGCAGGAGACAGGGAACATTTGGAAACACCATATATTTT
CDR3: CASRRQGTFGNTIYF

size: -
D: -
V: TRBV7-2
J: TRBJ1-1
DNA: TGTGCCAGCAGCTTAGCGCGGGTGAACACTGAAGCTTTCTTT
CDR3: CASSLARVNTEAFF

size: -
D: TRBD1
V: TRBV6-1
J: TRBJ2-7
DNA: TGTGCCAGCAGTGAATTGTTTGGGACAGGGAACGAGCAGTACTTC
CDR3: CASSELFGTGNEQYF

size: -
D: TRBD1
V: TRBV5-1
J: TRBJ2-4
DNA: TGCGCCAGCAGCGGGACCGGGACAGGGGCCAAAAACATTCAGTACTTC
CDR3: CASSGTGTGAKNIQYF

size: -
D: TRBD2
V: TRBV6-5
J: TRBJ2-1
DNA: TGTGCCAGCACAGCGGGAGGCCACAATGAGCAGTTCTTC
CDR3: CASTAGGHNEQFF

size: -
D: -
V: TRBV27
J: TRBJ2-6
DNA: TGTGCCAGCCGGTCCCCGTCTGGGGCCAACGTCCTGACTTTC
CDR3: CASRSPSGANVLTF

size: -
D: TRBD2
V: TRBV19
J: TRBJ2-7
DNA: TGTGCCAGTAGTAGGCTAGCGGGGGCGATATCCTACGAGCAGTACTTC
CDR3: CASSRLAGAISYEQYF

size: -
D: -
V: TRBV19
J: TRBJ1-6
DNA: TGTGCCAGTAGTACATTTGACAGCGGCAATTCACCCCTCCACTTT
CDR3: CASSTFDSGNSPLHF

size: -
D: TRBD1
V: TRBV5-8
J: TRBJ1-2
DNA: TGTGCCAGCAGCGTCATTCGGACAGGGCCTAACTATGGCTACACCTTC
CDR3: CASSVIRTGPNYGYTF

size: -
D: -
V: TRBV5-1
J: TRBJ2-5
DNA: TGCGCCAGCAGTACGGGGGCCCAAGAGACCCAGTACTTC
CDR3: CASSTGAQETQYF

size: -
D: TRBD1
V: TRBV28
J: TRBJ2-7
DNA: TGTGCCAGCAGTTTGGTACAGGGGGACGAGCAGTACTTC
CDR3: CASSLVQGDEQYF

size: -
D: TRBD1
V: TRBV7-2
J: TRBJ2-7
DNA: TGTGCCAGCAGCAGAGGACAGGGGGGCAACGAGCAGTACTTC
CDR3: CASSRGQGGNEQYF

size: -
D: TRBD2
V: TRBV6-5
J: TRBJ2-1
DNA: TGTGCCAGCAGACAGCGGGGGTACAATGAGCAGTTCTTC
CDR3: CASRQRGYNEQFF

size: once
D: -
V: TRBV15
J: TRBJ2-5
DNA: TGTGCCACCAGCAGAGATCCCACGGGGCGAGAGACCCAGTACTTC
CDR3: CATSRDPTGRETQYF

size: -
D: -
V: TRBV7-2
J: TRBJ1-4
DNA: TGTGCCAGCAGCCCAATCGGGCAGGGTGATGAAAAACTGTTTTTT
CDR3: CASSPIGQGDEKLFF

size: -
D: TRBD1
V: TRBV13
J: TRBJ2-7
DNA: TGTGCCAGCAGCTTAGTGGGGACAGGGGGCTACGAGCAGTACTTC
CDR3: CASSLVGTGGYEQYF

size: -
D: -
V: TRBV7-9
J: TRBJ1-4
DNA: TGTGCCAGCAGCTTAGTAACAGGCTCTAATGAAAAACTGTTTTTT
CDR3: CASSLVTGSNEKLFF

size: -
D: -
V: TRBV6-5
J: TRBJ1-1
DNA: TGTGCCAGCAGTTATGATTACGGGACGGCGAACACTGAAGCTTTCTTT
CDR3: CASSYDYGTANTEAFF

size: -
D: TRBD1
V: TRBV5-1
J: TRBJ1-4
DNA: TGCGCCAGCAGCTTCACAGGGGCTGGTGAAAAACTGTTTTTT
CDR3: CASSFTGAGEKLFF

size: -
D: TRBD2
V: TRBV6-5
J: TRBJ2-1
DNA: TGTGCCAGCAGTTACTTGGGGACTAGCGGGAGTAATAAGCAGTTCTTC
CDR3: CASSYLGTSGSNKQFF

size: -
D: TRBD1
V: TRBV7-8
J: TRBJ2-7
DNA: TGTGCCGCAGGGGACAGGGGATACGAGCAGTACTTC
CDR3: CAAGDRGYEQYF

size: -
D: -
V: TRBV4-1
J: TRBJ1-2
DNA: TGCGCCAGCAGCCAGCCGGGGTTCCCTAACTATGGCTACACCTTC
CDR3: CASSQPGFPNYGYTF

size: few
D: TRBD1
V: TRBV11-2
J: TRBJ2-4
DNA: TGTGCCAGCAGCCCCTGGGACAGGGGGGCCAAAAACATTCAGTACTTC
CDR3: CASSPWDRGAKNIQYF

size: -
D: TRBD1
V: TRBV5-5
J: TRBJ1-5
DNA: TGTGCCAGCAGCTTTCGGCAGGGGGAGCCCCAGCATTTT
CDR3: CASSFRQGEPQHF

size: -
D: -
V: TRBV3-1/TRBV3-2
J: TRBJ1-2
DNA: TGTGCCAGCAGCCAAGATGGATACCCGACTCCGGGCGGGGTTGGCTACACCTTC
CDR3: CASSQDGYPTPGGVGYTF

size: -
D: TRBD1
V: TRBV14
J: TRBJ2-3
DNA: TGTGCCAGCAGCCAAGAATCAGGGGGATATTCGGATACGCAGTATTTT
CDR3: CASSQESGGYSDTQYF

size: -
D: -
V: TRBV7-9
J: TRBJ2-7
DNA: TGTGCCAGCAGCTTGTCGGCCTACGAGCAGTACTTC
CDR3: CASSLSAYEQYF

size: -
D: -
V: TRBV28
J: TRBJ2-7
DNA: TGTGCCAGCTCCCAGAGGTCGGAAGAGCAGTACTTC
CDR3: CASSQRSEEQYF

size: -
D: -
V: TRBV7-2
J: TRBJ1-3
DNA: TGTGCCAGCAGCTTAGACAATCAGTCTGGAAACACCATATATTTT
CDR3: CASSLDNQSGNTIYF

size: -
D: TRBD1
V: TRBV6-5
J: TRBJ2-7
DNA: TGTGCCAGCAAGAGACAGGGGTCCTCCTACGAGCAGTACTTC
CDR3: CASKRQGSSYEQYF

size: -
D: TRBD2
V: TRBV14
J: TRBJ2-1
DNA: TGTGCCAGCAGCAAGGGACTAGCGGGGGGGACGAATGAGCAGTTCTTC
CDR3: CASSKGLAGGTNEQFF

size: -
D: TRBD1
V: TRBV18
J: TRBJ2-7
DNA: TGTGCCAGCTCACCGGCGGGACAGGACTACGAGCAGTACTTC
CDR3: CASSPAGQDYEQYF

size: -
D: -
V: TRBV3-1/TRBV3-2
J: TRBJ1-1
DNA: TGTGCCAGCAGCCAAAGTAGGGTGAACACTGAAGCTTTCTTT
CDR3: CASSQSRVNTEAFF

size: once
D: -
V: TRBV7-6
J: TRBJ2-2
DNA: TGTGCCAGCAGCCTCTCGACTGAGGACACCGGGGAGCTGTTTTTT
CDR3: CASSLSTEDTGELFF

size: -
D: TRBD1
V: TRBV5-8
J: TRBJ2-3
DNA: TGTGCCAGCAGCCCACAGGGGGCGTTGAGCACAGATACGCAGTATTTT
CDR3: CASSPQGALSTDTQYF

size: -
D: -
V: TRBV19
J: TRBJ1-5
DNA: TGTGCCAGTAGTGATACAGGTAGAGCCTTGGCTCAGCCCCAGCATTTT
CDR3: CASSDTGRALAQPQHF

size: -
D: -
V: TRBV5-1
J: TRBJ2-3
DNA: TGCGCCAGCAGCTTGGAACGGGAAATCGGCACAGATACGCAGTATTTT
CDR3: CASSLEREIGTDTQYF

size: -
D: TRBD2
V: TRBV28
J: TRBJ2-1
DNA: TGTGCCAGCAGTTTCCTCCCCCTGGGAGGGGTCTACAATGAGCAGTTCTTC
CDR3: CASSFLPLGGVYNEQFF

size: once
D: TRBD1
V: TRBV6-5
J: TRBJ1-1
DNA: TGTGCCAGCAGAGCAGGGACAGTTGAACCTGAAGCTTTCTTT
CDR3: CASRAGTVEPEAFF

size: -
D: -
V: TRBV5-5
J: TRBJ2-5
DNA: TGTGCCAGCAGCTTGATAGGTTCGGTCAGCGGGACCCAGTACTTC
CDR3: CASSLIGSVSGTQYF

size: -
D: TRBD2
V: TRBV4-2
J: TRBJ2-3
DNA: TGTGCCAGCAGCCAGGTTTTACTAGCGGGAGCCTCTAGCACAGATACGCAGTATTTT
CDR3: CASSQVLLAGASSTDTQYF

size: -
D: TRBD1
V: TRBV18
J: TRBJ1-1
DNA: TGTGCCAGCTCAGAACAGGGGATGGGTGAAGCTTTCTTT
CDR3: CASSEQGMGEAFF